The T cell receptor beta chain under discussion was sequenced for a study of cytomegalovirus exposure and HLA in healthy donors. Regarding the study as a whole: Researchers reported from a later analysis that most CMV-associated TCR beta chains appeared HLA-restricted.

As to this clone: Its antigen is undetermined.

Use of 60 Vbeta and 13 Jbeta primers characterized the PCR. Profiling relied on immunoSEQ multiplex PCR, and the TCRdb table lists in-frame clones only, not all of them. The sample holds around 150,000 clones, around 65% seen once. From germline, CDR1 is SNHLY and CDR2 FYNNEI. The CDR3 sequence is 15 residues long. V was clipped by 6 bases and J by 8 bases; unmatched bases: 8. The TCR comes from a woman between 55 and 75 years old in good health and CMV-seronegative. The chain links TRBV2 to TRBJ1-4, with 11 bases lining up with TRBD1. Sequencing was done on a sample of PBMCs. CDR3 sequence (DNA): TGTGCCAGCAGCGCTGGACAGGGGGCTTGGGAAAAACTGTTTTTT. Amino acids: CASSAGQGAWEKLFF.